This T cell receptor beta chain came from a study of response to subunit inactivated influenza vaccine. Whole-study results and caveats: Authors suggested seasonal influenza vaccinations each recruit few new T cells.

TCRdb re-derived calls from the RT-PCR reads in MiXCR, one entry per CDR3 protein. The sample lists about 300,000 distinct CDR3 sequences; about 20% were seen once. Germline CDR1 and CDR2: MNHEY and SVGEGT. Trimming took 0 bases from V and 5 from J, leaving 10 bases between them. The CDR3 loop spans 14 amino acids. There are a few counts of this clonotype. Its antigen is not known. The chain uses TRBV6-2 or TRBV6-3 and TRBJ1-1; no reliable D call. Sample: PBMCs from blood, taken less than 22 months after vaccination. The source is a man in his fifties or sixties who received an inactivated influenza vaccine. The CDR3 region has the DNA TGTGCCAGCAGTTACTCACTCCGGAGGACTGAAGCTTTCTTT. This sequence encodes CASSYSLRRTEAFF.